The sequence of this T cell receptor beta chain was determined in a study of identical twins. Germline V gene lookup returns CDR1 ENHRY and CDR2 SYGVKD. With V trimmed by 2 bases and J by 7 bases, 4 bases remained unmatched. The CDR3 loop spans 13 amino acids. Template switching added a universal primer site, and cDNA bore unique molecular identifiers. TCRdb redid the calling of the 5' RACE reads with MiXCR, one entry per CDR3 protein. This sample has around 650,000 distinct CDR3 sequences, with about 7.1% found just once. This clonotype was counted only a few times. These records were also assigned to another study, of yellow fever vaccine responses in identical twins. From that study: Among the twins, the vaccine T cell response reportedly seemed partly convergent and partly personalized.

Material for sequencing was PBMCs. The TCR was taken from a woman under 30 in good health. The chain is built from TRBV10-3 and TRBJ2-7, with 8 positions matching TRBD1. The CDR3 DNA reads TGTGCCATCAGTGAGGACAGGGGTCGTGAGCAGTACGTC. Its translation: CAISEDRGREQYV.